The TCR beta chain under discussion was sequenced for a study of blood T cell repertoires in COVID-19. Study-level background: Collection of acute and convalescent COVID-19 samples took place in the United States, Italy and Spain. Nucleic acid was either cDNA or gDNA, and it came from T cells, B-cell-depleted T cells, or PBMCs.

The CDR3 has 13 amino acids. Germline assignment: CDR1 SGHNT and CDR2 YENEEA. Trimming took 1 base from V and 8 from J, leaving 10 bases between them. How the authors handled the data: Amplification of reference gene primers was used by the study to estimate nucleated cell counts. Profiling relied on immunoSEQ multiplex PCR, and the TCRdb table lists in-frame clones only, not all of them. V and J calls and clone size are copied from that table; D and trimming were computed from the DNA. The sample has 200,000 to 300,000 clones, nearly 85% seen once; the top ten hold 8% to 9.5%. The clonotype comes from a human donor in a cohort sampled during active COVID-19. What was sequenced was peripheral blood. The rearrangement uses TRBV11-3 and TRBJ2-3; TRBD2 might be the D (5 bases). This CDR3 reads CASSLGGGRTQYF. DNA of the CDR3: TGTGCCAGCAGCTTAGGAGGCGGGCGTACGCAGTATTTT. Looking up the rest from reference TRBV11-3 and TRBJ2-3 gives the full variable domain: EAGVVQSPRYKIIEKKQPVAFWCNPISGHNTLYWYLQNLGQGPELLIRYENEEAVDDSQLPKDRFSAERLKGVDSTLKIQPAELGDSAVYLCASSLGGGRTQYFGPGTRLTVL.